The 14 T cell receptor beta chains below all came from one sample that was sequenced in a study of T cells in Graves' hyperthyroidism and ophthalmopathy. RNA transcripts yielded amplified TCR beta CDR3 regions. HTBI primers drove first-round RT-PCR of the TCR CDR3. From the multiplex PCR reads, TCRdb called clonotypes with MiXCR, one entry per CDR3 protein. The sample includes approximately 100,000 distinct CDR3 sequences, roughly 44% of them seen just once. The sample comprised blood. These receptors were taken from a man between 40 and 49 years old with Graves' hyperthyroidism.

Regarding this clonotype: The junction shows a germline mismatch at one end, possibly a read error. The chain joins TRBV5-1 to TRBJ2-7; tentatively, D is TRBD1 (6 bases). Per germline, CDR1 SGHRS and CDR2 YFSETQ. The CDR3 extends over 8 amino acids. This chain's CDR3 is CASSRGFF. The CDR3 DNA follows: TGCGCCAGCAGCAGGGGGTTCTTC.

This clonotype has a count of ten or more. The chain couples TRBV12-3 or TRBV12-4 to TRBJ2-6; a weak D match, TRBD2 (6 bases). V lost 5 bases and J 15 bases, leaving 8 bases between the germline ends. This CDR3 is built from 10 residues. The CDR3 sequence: CASSAGGLTF. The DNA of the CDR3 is TGTGCCAGCAGTGCCGGGGGCCTGACTTTC.

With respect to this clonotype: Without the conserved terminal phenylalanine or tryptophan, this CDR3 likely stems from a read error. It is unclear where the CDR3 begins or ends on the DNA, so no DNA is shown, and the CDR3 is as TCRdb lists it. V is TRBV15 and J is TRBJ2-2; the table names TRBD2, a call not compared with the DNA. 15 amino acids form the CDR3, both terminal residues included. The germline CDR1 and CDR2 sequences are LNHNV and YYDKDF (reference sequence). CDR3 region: CATSREGLDTGELSS.

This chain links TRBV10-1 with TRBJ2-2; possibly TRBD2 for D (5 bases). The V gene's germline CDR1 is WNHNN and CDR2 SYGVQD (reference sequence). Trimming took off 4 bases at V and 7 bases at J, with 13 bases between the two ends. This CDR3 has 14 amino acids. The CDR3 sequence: CASSVDFEGGELFF. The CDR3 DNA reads TGCGCCAGCAGTGTGGATTTTGAGGGCGGGGAGCTGTTTTTT.

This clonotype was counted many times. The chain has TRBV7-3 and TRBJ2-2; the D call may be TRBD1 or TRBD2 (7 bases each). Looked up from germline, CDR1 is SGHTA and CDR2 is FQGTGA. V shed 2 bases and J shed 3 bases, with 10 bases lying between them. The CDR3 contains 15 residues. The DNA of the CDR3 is TGTGCCAGCAGCTTACAGGGGGGGGACACCGGGGAGCTGTTTTTT. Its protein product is CASSLQGGDTGELFF. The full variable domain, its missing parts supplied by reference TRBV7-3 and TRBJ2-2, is GAGVSQTPSNKVTEKGKYVELRCDPISGHTALYWYRQSLGQGPEFLIYFQGTGAADDSGLPNDRFFAVRPEGSVSTLKIQRTERGDSAVYLCASSLQGGDTGELFFGEGSRLTVL.

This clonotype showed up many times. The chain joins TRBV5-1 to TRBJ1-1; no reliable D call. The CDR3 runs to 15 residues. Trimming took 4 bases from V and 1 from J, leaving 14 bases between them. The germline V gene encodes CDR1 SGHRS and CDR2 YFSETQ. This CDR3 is CASSGIAGGNTEAFF. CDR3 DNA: TGCGCCAGCAGCGGAATAGCCGGAGGGAACACTGAAGCTTTCTTT.

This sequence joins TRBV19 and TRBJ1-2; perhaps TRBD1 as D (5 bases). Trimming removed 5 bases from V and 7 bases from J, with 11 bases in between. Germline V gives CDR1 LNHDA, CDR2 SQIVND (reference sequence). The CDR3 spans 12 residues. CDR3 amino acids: CASSRQGPGYTF. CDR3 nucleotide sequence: TGTGCCAGTAGTCGGCAGGGTCCTGGCTACACCTTC. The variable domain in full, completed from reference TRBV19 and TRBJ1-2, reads DGGITQSPKYLFRKEGQNVTLSCEQNLNHDAMYWYRQDPGQGLRLIYYSQIVNDFQKGDIAEGYSVSREKKESFPLTVTSAQKNPTAFYLCASSRQGPGYTFGSGTRLTVV.

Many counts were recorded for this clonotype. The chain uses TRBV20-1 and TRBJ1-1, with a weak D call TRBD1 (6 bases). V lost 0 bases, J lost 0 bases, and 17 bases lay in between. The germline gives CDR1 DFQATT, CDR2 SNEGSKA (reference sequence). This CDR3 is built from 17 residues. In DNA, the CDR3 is TGCAGTGCTAGAGAAATGGGGGGGGCACTTATGAACACTGAAGCTTTCTTT. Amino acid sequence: CSAREMGGALMNTEAFF.

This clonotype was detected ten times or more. The DNA for the CDR3 is TGTGCCAGCAGTGAAGCAGACGAGCAGTACTTC. Residues: CASSEADEQYF. The rearrangement links TRBV2 to TRBJ2-7; D unresolved. The V end lost 0 bases, the J end lost 5 bases, and 2 bases lay between the germline ends. Germline V lookup: CDR1 SNHLY, CDR2 FYNNEI. This CDR3 is built from 11 residues.

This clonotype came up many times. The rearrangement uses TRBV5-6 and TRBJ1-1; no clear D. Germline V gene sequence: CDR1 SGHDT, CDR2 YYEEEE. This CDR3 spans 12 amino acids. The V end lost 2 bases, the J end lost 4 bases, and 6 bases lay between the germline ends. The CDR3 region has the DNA TGTGCCAGCAGCTTTCAAGGCACTGAAGCTTTCTTT. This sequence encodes CASSFQGTEAFF.

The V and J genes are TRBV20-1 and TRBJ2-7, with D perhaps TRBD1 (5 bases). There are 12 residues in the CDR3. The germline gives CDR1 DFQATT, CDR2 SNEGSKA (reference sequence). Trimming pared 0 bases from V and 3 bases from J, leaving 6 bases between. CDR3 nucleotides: TGCAGTGCTAGAGATCAGGGCTACGAGCAGTACTTC. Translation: CSARDQGYEQYF.

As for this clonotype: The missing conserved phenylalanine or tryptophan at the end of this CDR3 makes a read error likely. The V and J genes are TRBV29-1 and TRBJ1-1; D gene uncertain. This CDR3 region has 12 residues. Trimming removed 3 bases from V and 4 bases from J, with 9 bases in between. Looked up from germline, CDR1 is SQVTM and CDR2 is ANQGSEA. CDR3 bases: TGCAGCGTTGAGGTGGGGAGCACTGAAGCTTTCCTT. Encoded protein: CSVEVGSTEAFL.

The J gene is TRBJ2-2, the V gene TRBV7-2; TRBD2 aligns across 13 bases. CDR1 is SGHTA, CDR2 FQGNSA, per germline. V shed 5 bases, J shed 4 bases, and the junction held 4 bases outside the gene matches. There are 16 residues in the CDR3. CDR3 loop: CASSLLAGGATGELFF. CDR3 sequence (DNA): TGTGCCAGCAGCCTACTAGCGGGGGGGGCCACCGGGGAGCTGTTTTTT. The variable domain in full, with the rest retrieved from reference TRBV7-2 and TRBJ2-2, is GAGVSQSPSNKVTEKGKDVELRCDPISGHTALYWYRQSLGQGLEFLIYFQGNSAPDKSGLPSDRFSAERTGGSVSTLTIQRTQQEDSAVYLCASSLLAGGATGELFFGEGSRLTVL.

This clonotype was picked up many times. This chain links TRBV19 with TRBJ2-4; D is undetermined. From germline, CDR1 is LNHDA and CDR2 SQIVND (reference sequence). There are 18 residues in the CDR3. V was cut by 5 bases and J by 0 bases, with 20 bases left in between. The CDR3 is CASSVLGPTEIAKNIQYF. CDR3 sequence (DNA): TGTGCCAGTAGTGTTCTTGGTCCTACTGAGATAGCCAAAAACATTCAGTACTTC.